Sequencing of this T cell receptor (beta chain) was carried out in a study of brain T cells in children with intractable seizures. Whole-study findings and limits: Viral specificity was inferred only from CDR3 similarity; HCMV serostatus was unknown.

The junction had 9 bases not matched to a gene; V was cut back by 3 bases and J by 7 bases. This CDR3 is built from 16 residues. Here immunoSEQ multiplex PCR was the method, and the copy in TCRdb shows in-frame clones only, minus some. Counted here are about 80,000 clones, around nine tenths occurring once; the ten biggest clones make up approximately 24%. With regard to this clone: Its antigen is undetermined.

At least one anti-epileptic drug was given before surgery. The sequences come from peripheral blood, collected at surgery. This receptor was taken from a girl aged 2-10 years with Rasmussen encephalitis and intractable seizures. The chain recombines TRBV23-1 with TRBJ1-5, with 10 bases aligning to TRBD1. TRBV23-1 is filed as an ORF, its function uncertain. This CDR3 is CASSQPPTGGEQPQHF. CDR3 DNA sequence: TGCGCCAGCAGTCAGCCGCCGACAGGGGGCGAACAGCCCCAGCATTTT.